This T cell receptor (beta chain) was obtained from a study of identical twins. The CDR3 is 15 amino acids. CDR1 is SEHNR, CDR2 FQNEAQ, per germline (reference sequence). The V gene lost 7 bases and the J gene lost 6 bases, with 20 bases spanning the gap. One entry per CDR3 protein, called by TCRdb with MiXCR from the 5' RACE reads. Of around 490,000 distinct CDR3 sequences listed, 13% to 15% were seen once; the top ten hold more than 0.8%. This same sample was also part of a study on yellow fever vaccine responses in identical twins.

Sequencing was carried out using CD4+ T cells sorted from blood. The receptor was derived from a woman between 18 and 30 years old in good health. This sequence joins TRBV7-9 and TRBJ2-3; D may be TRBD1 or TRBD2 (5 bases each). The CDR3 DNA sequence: TGTGCCAGCAACCCACCGGGACCGCAGGTGGATACGCAGTATTTT. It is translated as CASNPPGPQVDTQYF.